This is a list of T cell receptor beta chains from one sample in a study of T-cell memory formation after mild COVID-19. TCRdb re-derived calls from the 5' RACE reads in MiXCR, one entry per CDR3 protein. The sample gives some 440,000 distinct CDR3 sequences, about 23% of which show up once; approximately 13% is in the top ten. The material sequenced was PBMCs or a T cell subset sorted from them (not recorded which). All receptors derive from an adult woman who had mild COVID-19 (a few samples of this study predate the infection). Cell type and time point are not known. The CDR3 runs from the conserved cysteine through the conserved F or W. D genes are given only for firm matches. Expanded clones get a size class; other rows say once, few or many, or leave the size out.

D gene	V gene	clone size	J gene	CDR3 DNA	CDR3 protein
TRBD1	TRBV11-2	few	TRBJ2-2	TGTGCCAGCAGCCCGACAGGGAAGGTCCGGGAGCTGTTTTTT	CASSPTGKVRELFF
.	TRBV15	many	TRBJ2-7	TGTGCCACCAGCAGAGATCGAGGACCCGGCTTCGAGCAGTACTTC	CATSRDRGPGFEQYF
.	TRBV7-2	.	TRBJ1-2	TGTGCCAGCAGCTCCATGGGACTTCACTATGGCTACACCTTC	CASSSMGLHYGYTF
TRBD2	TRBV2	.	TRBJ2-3	TGTGCCAGCAGTGATCCTAGGACTAGTTCAGATACGCAGTATTTT	CASSDPRTSSDTQYF
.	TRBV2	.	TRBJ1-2	TGTGCCAGCAGTGAATATATAGGACAAGCTGGTGGCTACACCTTC	CASSEYIGQAGGYTF
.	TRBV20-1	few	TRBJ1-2	TGCAGTGTGTTGTCACGGAGAAACTATGGCTACACCTTC	CSVLSRRNYGYTF
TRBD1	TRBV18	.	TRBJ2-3	TGTGCCAGCTCACCCAAAAGGACAGGGGGAGATACGCAGTATTTT	CASSPKRTGGDTQYF
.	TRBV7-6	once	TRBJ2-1	TGTGCCAGCAACCTCGGGCGGGGAGACAATGAGCAGTTCTTC	CASNLGRGDNEQFF
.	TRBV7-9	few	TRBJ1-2	TGTGCCAGCACCCCGAGGACGGCTAACTATGGCTACACCTTC	CASTPRTANYGYTF
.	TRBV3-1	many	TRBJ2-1	TGTGCCAGCAGCCCGGACAGTCGTCATGAGCAGTTCTTC	CASSPDSRHEQFF
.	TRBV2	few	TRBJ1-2	TGTGCCAGCAGTGAGGGCAGATCCTATGGCTACACCTTC	CASSEGRSYGYTF
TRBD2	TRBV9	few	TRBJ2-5	TGTGCCAGCAGCGACGGGACTATAGGAAAGACCCAGTACTTC	CASSDGTIGKTQYF
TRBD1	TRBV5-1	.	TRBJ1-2	TGCGCCAGCAGCTCGGGGACAGGGGACTACTATGGCTACACCTTC	CASSSGTGDYYGYTF
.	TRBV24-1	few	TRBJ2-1	TGTGCCACCAGTGATTTCAACGGGGTTGAGCAGTTCTTC	CATSDFNGVEQFF
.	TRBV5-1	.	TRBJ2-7	TGCGCCAGCAGATGGGACGTACCGGCAAGCCACGAGCAGTACTTC	CASRWDVPASHEQYF
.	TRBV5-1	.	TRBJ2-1	TGCGCCAGCAGTTTGCAGGCAGGGGTGGATGAGCAGTTCTTC	CASSLQAGVDEQFF
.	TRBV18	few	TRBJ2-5	TGTGCCAGCTCACCAGCGGAGACCCAGTACTTC	CASSPAETQYF
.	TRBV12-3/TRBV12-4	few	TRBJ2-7	TGTGCCAGCAGCCAAGGGACCCTCTCCTACGAGCAGTACTTC	CASSQGTLSYEQYF
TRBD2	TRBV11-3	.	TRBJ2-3	TGTGCCAGCAGCTTGGGACTAGCGCCTAGCACAGATACGCAGTATTTT	CASSLGLAPSTDTQYF
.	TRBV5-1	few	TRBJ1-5	TGCGCCAGCAGCTTGGCTTCTGGTAATCAGCCCCAGCATTTT	CASSLASGNQPQHF
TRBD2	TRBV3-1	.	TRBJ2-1	TGTGCCAGCAGCCAGGTTCGGGGGGGCCCCAATGAGCAGTTCTTC	CASSQVRGGPNEQFF